Included here is one TCR beta chain sequence, with context. This CDR3 has 16 amino acids. V lost 1 base, J lost 4 bases, and 7 bases stayed unmatched. Germline V gene lookup returns CDR1 SGHTA and CDR2 FQGNSA. The record originates from a study of sequential checkpoint blockade in melanoma. Described treatment: randomized to nivolumab then ipilimumab (arm A) or the reverse (arm B). No patient had prior DNA-damaging chemotherapy. Sorted cells were live CD3+CD8+, lacking CD19 and CD56, from PBMCs. Here immunoSEQ multiplex PCR was the method, and the copy in TCRdb shows in-frame clones only, minus some. The sample comprises 10,000 or so clones, around 73% of which are singletons, and approximately 14% rests with the top ten.

The rearrangement uses TRBV7-2 and TRBJ2-1; 7 bases agree with TRBD1. The sequenced sample was CD8+ T cells sorted from blood (inferred from file names), obtained from a patient given nivolumab and ipilimumab in sequence. This TCR was recovered from a human donor with melanoma. The CDR3 spells CASSLDLGQRYNEQFF. CDR3 nucleotides: TGTGCCAGCAGCTTAGATCTGGGACAGAGATACAATGAGCAGTTCTTC.